This T cell receptor beta chain stems from a study of blood T cell repertoires in COVID-19. Study overall: Both acute and convalescent COVID-19 samples were obtained from the United States, Italy and Spain. Sample material is recorded as cDNA or gDNA derived from T cells, B-cell-depleted T cells, or PBMCs.

In the authors' workflow: How many nucleated cells were present was estimated from reference gene primer amplification. The method was immunoSEQ multiplex PCR; TCRdb's version includes in-frame clones alone and lacks a portion of them. Clone size and V and J calls were adopted from that table, with D and trimming inferred from the DNA. Of 150,000 to 200,000 clones listed, around 77% were seen once; the top ten hold 15% to 20%. This receptor was identified in a man aged 55 to 70 with active or convalescent COVID-19. The sample comprised peripheral blood.

The CDR3 DNA follows: TGTGCCAGCAGCCCGGGACTACTCGGTGAGCAGTTCTTC. Its protein is CASSPGLLGEQFF. This chain joins TRBV14 and TRBJ2-1; 7 nucleotides line up with TRBD2. Trimming at V came to 4 bases and at J to 9 bases, leaving 6 bases not matched to a gene. Per germline, CDR1 SGHDN and CDR2 FVKESK. This CDR3 comprises 13 residues.